This section outlines one TCR beta chain sequence together with its context. The data stem from a study of T cell responses to AZD1222 COVID-19 vaccine. Trimming stripped 3 bases from V and 3 bases from J, with 5 bases between. This CDR3 is built from 12 residues. Germline CDR1 reads MDHEN; CDR2 reads SYDVKM. Some clones are missing from TCRdb's copy, which holds only in-frame ones; the method was immunoSEQ multiplex PCR. The sample includes around 150,000 clones. Input material: peripheral blood. The TCR sequence derives from an adult in good health. The genes are TRBV28 and TRBJ1-1; the D is unclear. The CDR3 DNA sequence: TGTGCCAGCAGTTTTGTGGACACTGAAGCTTTCTTT. This sequence encodes CASSFVDTEAFF.